This TCR beta chain is drawn from a study of blood T cell repertoires in COVID-19. Overall study context: COVID-19 samples collected from the United States, Italy and Spain covered acute and convalescent phases. From T cells, B-cell-depleted T cells, or PBMCs came the material, which was cDNA or gDNA.

In the original workflow: Scientists estimated how many nucleated cells there were by amplifying reference gene primers. Profiling relied on immunoSEQ multiplex PCR, and the TCRdb table lists in-frame clones only, not all of them. That table gives V, J and clone size, and the DNA gave D and trimming. In the table there are about 94,000 clones, about four fifths of which are singletons. This clonotype was obtained from a man aged 60-69 years with acute or convalescent COVID-19. Material for sequencing was peripheral blood.

The CDR3 sequence is CASTNLDRSNSPLHF. The CDR3 nucleotides read TGTGCCAGCACCAATCTGGACAGGAGTAATTCACCCCTCCACTTT. The rearrangement joins TRBV13 to TRBJ1-6, with 7 bases identical to TRBD1. The germline gives CDR1 PRHDT, CDR2 FYEKMQ (reference sequence). V gave up 7 bases and J gave up 6 bases; unmatched junction bases: 9. The CDR3 contains 15 residues.